This T cell receptor beta chain emerged from a study of identifying expanded T cells in peripheral blood (dated by TCRdb to the late 2010s). In terms of the full investigation: Four technical replicates, made by sequencing separate aliquots from the same pool of genomic DNA, were compared pairwise. Here is what the overall study found, with its caveats: Variance in clone template counts between roughly two-week samples significantly increased with total template count across all healthy donors. The binomial model flagged 0.95 to 1.5 differentially abundant clones between technical replicates but about 16 over approximately 2 weeks and 19 over around four weeks. The authors expected that over much longer intervals, such as months to years, biological variance in healthy repertoires might increase even further. Across all healthy-donor time intervals, the beta-binomial model significantly cut both the number of clones called differentially abundant and the false-positive rate.

The CDR3 covers 15 residues, taking in both the cysteine and the phenylalanine. Only CDR3 DNA remains: 45 bases, in frame from the first base. Trimming costs V 4 bases and J 5 bases, and their ends lie 15 bases apart. From the germline V gene, CDR1 is MNHNS and CDR2 is SASEGT. During the collection period, no infections or other immune events were recorded for the healthy donors. Blood repertoires from healthy donors were used as a training cohort for calibrating time-dependent variance in a beta-binomial model of differential abundance of T-cell clones. The training cohort comprised 10 healthy donors, 3 female and 7 male. On average the donors were approximately 40 years old, and their ages spanned about 25 to 64 years. Whole blood from each healthy donor was obtained from a commercial supplier and was collected at three time points around 2 weeks apart. For immunosequencing, genomic DNA was extracted from unsorted whole blood.

This clone was seen once. Its recognized antigen is unknown. The input lacks base qualities; no much larger clone sits a single base away. TCRbeta CDR3 regions were profiled with the immunoSEQ Assay using bias-controlled multiplex PCR amplification of genomic DNA. The authors' pipeline ran thus. The absolute abundance of each unique TCRbeta CDR3 region was quantified after sequences were collapsed and filtered. Differential abundance was tested with two models: a binomial (Fisher-equivalent) model and a beta-binomial model that adds time-dependent variance fitted from healthy donors. Clones with fewer than 5 combined templates were removed, and a clone was called differentially abundant if the clone's Benjamini-Hochberg FDR was below 0.01. Using the form v = (b*log(k)+a)^2, the beta-binomial variance was modeled as a function of the total template count across the two samples. As stored in TCRdb, this immuneACCESS dataset retains in-frame rearrangements with V and J assigned. A fraction of the clones does not appear; measured against another copy, unresolved V genes explain less than half of the discrepancy, and the remainder lacks a known reason. V and J calls and clone size come straight from that table; D and trimming were deduced from the DNA. The sample profile shows about 130,000 clones; 86% of them were found once. Approximately 8.9% of the sample comes from the top ten.

The V and J genes are TRBV6-1 and TRBJ1-5, and TRBD1 may be the D gene, going by 6 matching bases. This TCR was sampled from a person between 18 and 75 years old in good health. The sequencing sample was made of blood. The CDR3 in this case is CASSGTGQGDQPQHF. The sequenced DNA: TGTGCCAGCAGTGGCACAGGGCAGGGCGATCAGCCCCAGCATTTT.